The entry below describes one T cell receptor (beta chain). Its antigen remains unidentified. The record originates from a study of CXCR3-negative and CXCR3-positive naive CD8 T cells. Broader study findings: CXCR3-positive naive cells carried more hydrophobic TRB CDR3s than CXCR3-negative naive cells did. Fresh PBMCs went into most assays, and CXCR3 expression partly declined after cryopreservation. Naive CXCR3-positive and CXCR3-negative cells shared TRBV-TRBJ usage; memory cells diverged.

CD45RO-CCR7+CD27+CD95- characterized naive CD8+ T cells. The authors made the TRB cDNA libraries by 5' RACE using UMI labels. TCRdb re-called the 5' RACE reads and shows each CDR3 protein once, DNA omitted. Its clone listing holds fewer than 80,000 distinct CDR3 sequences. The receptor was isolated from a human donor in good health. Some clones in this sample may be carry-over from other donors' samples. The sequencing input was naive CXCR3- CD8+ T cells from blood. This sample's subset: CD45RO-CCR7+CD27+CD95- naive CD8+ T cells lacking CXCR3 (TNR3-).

The CDR3 loop is CSARTGTSSPGGSNEQFF. The chain is built from TRBV20-1 and TRBJ2-1; without DNA, the TCRdb call of TRBD2 cannot be checked. The CDR3 runs 18 residues. Germline CDR1 and CDR2: DFQATT and SNEGSKA (reference sequence).